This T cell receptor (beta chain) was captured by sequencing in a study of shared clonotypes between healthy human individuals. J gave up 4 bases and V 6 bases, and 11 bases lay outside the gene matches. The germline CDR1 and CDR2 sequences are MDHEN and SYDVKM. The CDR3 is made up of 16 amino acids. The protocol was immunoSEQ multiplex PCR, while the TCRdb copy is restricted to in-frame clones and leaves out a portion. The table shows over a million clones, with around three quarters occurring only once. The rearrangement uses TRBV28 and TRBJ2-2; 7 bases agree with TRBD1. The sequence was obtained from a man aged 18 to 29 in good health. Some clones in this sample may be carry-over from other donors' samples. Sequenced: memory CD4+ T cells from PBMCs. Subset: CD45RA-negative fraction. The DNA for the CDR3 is TGTGCCAGCAGCCACCTAACAGGGGTCTCCACCGGGGAGCTGTTTTTT. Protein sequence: CASSHLTGVSTGELFF.